These 30 T cell receptor beta chains were all obtained from the same sample, sequenced in a study of CD8+CD57+ T cells in acquired aplastic anemia. Those patients picked for sequencing had displayed CD8+CD57+ cell expansion on flow cytometry. Template material for TCR beta VDJ and CDR3 profiling consisted of genomic DNA. TCRdb re-called the reads with MiXCR, one entry per CDR3 protein. The sample records 450,000 to 550,000 distinct CDR3 sequences, 25% to 40% being singletons. Sequenced input: sorted CD4+, CD8+, or CD8+CD57+ T cells (not recorded which) from PBMCs. The receptor set was obtained from a human donor with aplastic anemia.

Note on this clonotype: It may be a read error: a sequence one base away is much more abundant. The chain combines TRBV20-1 with TRBJ2-7; 9 nucleotides agree with TRBD2. Germline CDR1 and CDR2: DFQATT and SNEGSKA (reference sequence). The trim removed 6 bases at V and 0 bases at J, leaving 3 bases unmatched. The CDR3 covers 13 residues. The CDR3 region is CSARREGSYEQYF. CDR3 in DNA: TGCAGTGCGCGGCGGGAGGGCTCCTACGAGCAGTACTTC.

As to this clonotype: A much larger clone is a single base away; this may be a read error. This chain uses TRBV7-8 with TRBJ2-5; 15 bases align to TRBD2. The junction had 2 bases not matched to a gene; V was cut back by 3 bases and J by 0 bases. Germline V gene sequence: CDR1 SGHVS, CDR2 FQNEAQ. The CDR3 contains 17 residues. This CDR3 is CASSLGTSGGYQETQYF. In DNA, the CDR3 is TGTGCCAGCAGCTTGGGGACTAGCGGGGGGTACCAAGAGACCCAGTACTTC.

Points on this clonotype: A much larger clone lies a single base off, so this may be a read error. The genes are TRBV24-1 and TRBJ2-2; unclear D gene. CDR3 length equals 12 residues. The germline V gene has CDR1 KGHDR and CDR2 SFDVKD. The DNA of the CDR3 is TGTGCCACCAGTGGGAACTCCGGGGAGCTGTTTTTT. Protein: CATSGNSGELFF.

This clonotype was observed at least ten times. The gene calls are TRBV19 and TRBJ1-1; D might be TRBD1 (5 bases). Germline V CDR1 and CDR2: LNHDA, SQIVND (reference sequence). Trimming pared 5 bases from V and 2 bases from J, leaving 15 bases between. The length of the CDR3 is 15 residues. DNA for the CDR3: TGTGCCAGTAGTCCTAGGGCAGGGACTAACACTGAAGCTTTCTTT. Its translation: CASSPRAGTNTEAFF.

The chain employs TRBV2 and TRBJ2-1; TRBD2 is a possible D gene (6 bases). Germline values: CDR1 SNHLY, CDR2 FYNNEI. The CDR3 sequence is 10 residues long. Trimming removed 8 bases at V and 15 bases at J, with 14 bases between. The CDR3 DNA reads TGTGCCAGCGCACCGGGAGATCCGTTCTTC. Its translation: CASAPGDPFF.

The chain has TRBV2 and TRBJ2-7; 8 bases line up with TRBD1. V was pared by 6 bases and J by 4 bases, with 8 bases of the junction left unmatched. Germline values: CDR1 SNHLY, CDR2 FYNNEI. The CDR3 runs 14 residues. The CDR3 protein is CASSIGQGVYEQYF. CDR3 nucleotides: TGTGCCAGCAGCATTGGACAGGGAGTTTACGAGCAGTACTTC.

At least ten counts were recorded for this clonotype. The V call is TRBV20-1, the J call TRBJ2-7; TRBD1 or TRBD2 may be the D gene (5 bases each). Trimming stripped 5 bases from V and 7 bases from J, with 21 bases between. CDR3 length: 14 residues. CDR1 is DFQATT and CDR2 is SNEGSKA in the germline V gene (reference sequence). CDR3 in amino acids: CSARTGTLHVEQYF. CDR3 coding DNA: TGCAGTGCTCGGACCGGGACCCTGCACGTAGAGCAGTACTTC.

This clonotype has at least ten counts. The genes are TRBV4-3 and TRBJ2-7, with D possibly TRBD2 on 6 matching bases. The V gene's germline CDR1 is LGHNA and CDR2 YSLEER. The CDR3 runs 13 residues. Trimming stripped 6 bases from V and 9 bases from J, with 18 bases between. CDR3 region: CASREGEEIRQYF. The CDR3 DNA sequence: TGCGCCAGCAGGGAAGGGGAGGAAATTCGGCAGTACTTC.

J is TRBJ1-5 and V is TRBV12-3 or TRBV12-4; unclear D gene. The germline V and J ends were trimmed by 7 bases and 5 bases, with 9 bases remaining between them. This CDR3 region has 12 residues. The DNA for the CDR3 is TGTGCCAGCAATACGTGGGATCAGCCCCAGCATTTT. Amino acid sequence: CASNTWDQPQHF.

V gene TRBV11-2 combines with J gene TRBJ2-3; TRBD2 aligns across 11 bases. The junction had 9 bases not matched to a gene; V was cut back by 6 bases and J by 4 bases. The length of the CDR3 is 16 residues. From germline, CDR1 is SGHAT and CDR2 FQNNGV. The CDR3 is CASRYTSGGGADTQYF. The CDR3 nucleotides read TGTGCCAGCAGGTACACTAGCGGGGGCGGAGCAGATACGCAGTATTTT.

The chain employs TRBV20-1 and TRBJ1-6; perhaps TRBD1 as D (6 bases). The CDR3 has 15 residues. Trimming removed 7 bases from V and 8 bases from J, with 21 bases in between. CDR1 is DFQATT, CDR2 SNEGSKA, per germline (reference sequence). The CDR3 DNA reads as TGCAGTGTCCTAGGGGGGTCTCTCTTGGATTCACCCCTCCACTTT. This codes for CSVLGGSLLDSPLHF.

This clonotype was seen ten or more times. In nucleotides, the CDR3 is TGCGCCAGCAGCGTTACCGGACGCCGGGAGACCCAGTACTTC. This gives the protein CASSVTGRRETQYF. The chain carries TRBV5-1 and TRBJ2-5; no clear D. The germline V gene has CDR1 SGHRS and CDR2 YFSETQ. Trimming removed 4 bases at V and 5 bases at J, with 15 bases between. There are 14 residues in the CDR3.

This clonotype was found a few times. The chain couples TRBV20-1 to TRBJ1-5; a weak D match, TRBD1 (6 bases). The CDR3 runs to 14 residues. From germline, CDR1 is DFQATT and CDR2 SNEGSKA (reference sequence). The V end lost 4 bases, the J end lost 2 bases, and 12 bases lay between the germline ends. Here the CDR3 reads CSATGASGNQPQHF. The DNA for the CDR3 is TGCAGTGCTACAGGGGCGTCCGGCAATCAGCCCCAGCATTTT.

This clonotype appeared a few times. The chain carries TRBV5-4 and TRBJ2-3, with D perhaps TRBD2 (6 bases). This CDR3 comprises 15 residues. Trimming took off 0 bases at V and 2 bases at J, with 10 bases between the two ends. Germline V gene lookup returns CDR1 SGHNT and CDR2 YYREEE (reference sequence). The CDR3 here is CASSLGSGYTDTQYF. In DNA form, the CDR3 reads TGTGCCAGCAGCTTGGGTAGCGGCTACACAGATACGCAGTATTTT.

The genes are TRBV30 and TRBJ2-1, with a tentative D call TRBD1 (6 bases). The CDR3 is made up of 14 amino acids. CDR1 and CDR2 from the germline V gene are GTSNPN and SVGIG (reference sequence). Trimming cost V 4 bases and J 5 bases, with 15 bases left between them. Here the CDR3 reads CAWTRDTANNEQFF. DNA of the CDR3: TGTGCCTGGACACGGGACACCGCTAACAATGAGCAGTTCTTC.

Comment on this clonotype: A read error may explain this, as a much larger clone is one base away. V and J are TRBV24-1 and TRBJ2-2, with D perhaps assigned TRBD1 or TRBD2 (5 bases each). The CDR3 covers 16 residues. Looked up from germline, CDR1 is KGHDR and CDR2 is SFDVKD. Trimming removed 3 bases at V and 4 bases at J, with 14 bases between. CDR3 sequence: CATSDLRPGSTGELFF. The CDR3 nucleotides are TGTGCCACCAGTGATCTAAGGCCAGGGAGCACCGGGGAGCTGTTTTTT.

The sample holds a few counts of this clonotype. The chain links TRBV10-3 to TRBJ1-1, with D hard to call. This CDR3 is built from 15 residues. Trimming removed 6 bases at V and 1 base at J, with 15 bases between. Germline CDR1 and CDR2: ENHRY and SYGVKD. CDR3 nucleotides: TGTGCCATCAGCCCAGCGCGGACTGCGAACACTGAAGCTTTCTTT. Amino acids: CAISPARTANTEAFF.

This clonotype occurred a few times. V usage is TRBV6-1 and J usage is TRBJ1-2, with D possibly matching TRBD1 (5 bases). Trimming removed 4 bases at V and 6 bases at J, with 9 bases between. The CDR3 spans 12 residues. Germline loops: CDR1 MNHNS, CDR2 SASEGT. DNA for the CDR3: TGTGCCAGCAGTGCCAGGGCTAATGGCTACACCTTC. Translating it yields CASSARANGYTF.

The rearrangement links TRBV6-5 to TRBJ1-4; D is undetermined. CDR1 and CDR2 from the germline V gene are MNHEY and SVGAGI. This CDR3 has 15 amino acids. The V and J ends lost 2 bases and 0 bases respectively, with 7 bases between them. Written as DNA, the CDR3 is TGTGCCAGCAGTTACACGGGGACAACTAATGAAAAACTGTTTTTT. It specifies CASSYTGTTNEKLFF.

This clonotype occurred a few times. A much larger clone differs by one base, so this may be a read error. The V gene is TRBV15, the J gene TRBJ2-1; D uncertain. CDR1 and CDR2 from the germline V gene are LNHNV and YYDKDF (reference sequence). The CDR3 extends over 14 amino acids. The V end lost 5 bases, the J end lost 6 bases, and 14 bases lay between the germline ends. The DNA for the CDR3 is TGTGCCACCAGCCCACTGCTGCAAGGCAATGAGCAGTTCTTC. It codes for CATSPLLQGNEQFF.

As regards this clonotype: It may be a read error: a sequence one base away is much more abundant. The rearrangement joins TRBV10-1 to TRBJ2-2; D tentatively fits TRBD1 or TRBD2 (5 bases each). There are 17 residues in the CDR3. Trimming took 2 bases from V and 7 from J, leaving 20 bases between them. Germline CDR1 WNHNN, CDR2 SYGVQD (reference sequence). The CDR3 nucleotides are TGCGCCAGCAGTGAGATGGGACGCCCGGGACGGGACGGGGAGCTGTTTTTT. Amino acid sequence: CASSEMGRPGRDGELFF.

The chain combines TRBV20-1 with TRBJ1-2, with D perhaps matching TRBD1 (6 bases). The CDR3 is 14 residues long. Trimming shortened V by 1 base and J by 0 bases, and 9 bases separated the two germline ends. Germline loops: CDR1 DFQATT, CDR2 SNEGSKA (reference sequence). The CDR3 nucleotides read TGCAGTGCTAGAGTCCAGGGGACTAACTATGGCTACACCTTC. Amino acid sequence: CSARVQGTNYGYTF.

The chain recombines TRBV30 with TRBJ2-3; D unresolved. V was shortened by 2 bases and J by 1 base, with 10 bases between the two germline ends. Germline V gene data show CDR1 as GTSNPN and CDR2 as SVGIG (reference sequence). This CDR3 is 14 amino acids long. CDR3 protein: CAWSSGSGTDTQYF. The CDR3 coding sequence is TGTGCCTGGAGTTCTGGGTCTGGCACAGATACGCAGTATTTT.

This clonotype turned up a few times. This CDR3 is missing its conserved last phenylalanine or tryptophan, likely due to a read error. V gene TRBV9 combines with J gene TRBJ2-7; TRBD1 might be the D (5 bases). The CDR3 loop spans 13 amino acids. Looked up from germline, CDR1 is SGDLS and CDR2 is YYNGEE. The germline V and J ends were trimmed by 1 base and 6 bases, with 11 bases remaining between them. The CDR3 bases are TGTGCCAGCAGCGTACTCAGGGCCTCCGAGCAGTACCTC. Its protein product is CASSVLRASEQYL.

This clonotype was recorded a few times. CDR3 amino acids: CASSQDTFASQETQYF. CDR3 bases: TGCGCCAGCAGCCAAGATACTTTTGCCAGCCAAGAGACCCAGTACTTC. The V and J genes are TRBV4-1 and TRBJ2-5; D remains unclear. Trimming shortened V by 0 bases and J by 1 base, and 12 bases separated the two germline ends. The CDR3 is made up of 16 amino acids. Looked up from germline, CDR1 is MGHRA and CDR2 is YSYEKL.

The DNA of the CDR3 is TGTGCCAGCAGCCAAGAAGGCCAGGGCGGGAACACTGAAGCTTTCTTT. It yields the protein CASSQEGQGGNTEAFF. The genes are TRBV3-1 and TRBJ1-1; perhaps TRBD1 as D (5 bases). Germline V gene data show CDR1 as LGHDT and CDR2 as YNNKEL (reference sequence). This CDR3 spans 16 amino acids. The V and J ends lost 0 bases and 1 base respectively, with 12 bases between them.

This clonotype has a handful of counts. The chain joins TRBV5-8 to TRBJ1-1; 8 nucleotides agree with TRBD1. The CDR3 covers 13 residues. The germline V gene has CDR1 SGHTS and CDR2 YDEGEE. With V trimmed by 4 bases and J by 6 bases, 5 bases remained unmatched. CDR3 residues: CASSATGEAEAFF. The CDR3 DNA reads as TGTGCCAGCAGCGCGACAGGGGAGGCTGAAGCTTTCTTT. Full variable domain (missing parts from reference TRBV5-8 and TRBJ1-1): EAGVTQSPTHLIKTRGQQATLRCSPISGHTSVYWYQQALGLGLQFLLWYDEGEERNRGNFPPRFSGRQFPNYSSELNVNALELEDSALYLCASSATGEAEAFFGQGTRLTVV.

The chain recombines TRBV4-1 with TRBJ2-7; 8 positions match TRBD2. V was pared by 4 bases and J by 0 bases, with 11 bases of the junction left unmatched. Germline V gene lookup returns CDR1 MGHRA and CDR2 YSYEKL. The CDR3 length is 17 residues. CDR3: CASSRQRPGGSSYEQYF. In nucleotides, the CDR3 is TGCGCCAGCAGCCGTCAGCGTCCGGGAGGGAGCTCCTACGAGCAGTACTTC.

A note on this clonotype: A much larger clonotype is one base distant, so this may be a read error. V gene TRBV9 combines with J gene TRBJ2-5; D is unclear. CDR3 length: 13 amino acids. Germline-derived CDR1 and CDR2 are SGDLS and YYNGEE. The CDR3 DNA sequence: TGTGCCAGCAGCGTGGAGACACGAGAGGCCCAGTACTTC. Its protein is CASSVETREAQYF.

This clonotype was recorded at least ten times. V gene TRBV7-3 combines with J gene TRBJ2-1, with 8 nucleotides matching TRBD1. Germline-derived CDR1 and CDR2 are SGHTA and FQGTGA. The CDR3 has 13 residues. After removal of 5 bases from V and 15 bases from J, the junction contained 12 bases not matched to a gene. Written as DNA, the CDR3 is TGTGCCAGCAGCCCGCAGGGGGCGTCACCTCTGTTCTTC. It codes for CASSPQGASPLFF.